This TCR beta chain is from a study of CD8 T cells in Susac syndrome. Study-wide points: There were fewer than 20 Susac-specific public clones in total CD8+ repertoires and several in CD8+ TEMRA repertoires. Expansion of Susac CD8+ clones peaked in TEMRA cells and in active patients.

Reverse transcription used roughly 0.45 to 1 ug RNA and random hexamers. MiXCR was run by TCRdb on the immunoSEQ multiplex PCR reads, yielding one entry per CDR3 protein. This sample has about 120,000 distinct CDR3 sequences, with around 94% found just once. In its sample, this clonotype was seen a few times. Its antigen remains unknown. V was trimmed by 1 base and J by 4 bases, leaving 14 bases between them. The CDR3 runs 15 residues. Germline lookup yields CDR1 SGHRS and CDR2 YFSETQ. The sequenced sample was CD8+ T cells from PBMCs. The chain combines TRBV5-1 with TRBJ1-2; perhaps TRBD1 as D (6 bases). This clonotype was obtained from a human donor with Susac syndrome. The CDR3 DNA sequence: TGCGCCAGCAGCTTGTTTACAGGGCCAACCTATGGCTACACCTTC. Protein sequence: CASSLFTGPTYGYTF.